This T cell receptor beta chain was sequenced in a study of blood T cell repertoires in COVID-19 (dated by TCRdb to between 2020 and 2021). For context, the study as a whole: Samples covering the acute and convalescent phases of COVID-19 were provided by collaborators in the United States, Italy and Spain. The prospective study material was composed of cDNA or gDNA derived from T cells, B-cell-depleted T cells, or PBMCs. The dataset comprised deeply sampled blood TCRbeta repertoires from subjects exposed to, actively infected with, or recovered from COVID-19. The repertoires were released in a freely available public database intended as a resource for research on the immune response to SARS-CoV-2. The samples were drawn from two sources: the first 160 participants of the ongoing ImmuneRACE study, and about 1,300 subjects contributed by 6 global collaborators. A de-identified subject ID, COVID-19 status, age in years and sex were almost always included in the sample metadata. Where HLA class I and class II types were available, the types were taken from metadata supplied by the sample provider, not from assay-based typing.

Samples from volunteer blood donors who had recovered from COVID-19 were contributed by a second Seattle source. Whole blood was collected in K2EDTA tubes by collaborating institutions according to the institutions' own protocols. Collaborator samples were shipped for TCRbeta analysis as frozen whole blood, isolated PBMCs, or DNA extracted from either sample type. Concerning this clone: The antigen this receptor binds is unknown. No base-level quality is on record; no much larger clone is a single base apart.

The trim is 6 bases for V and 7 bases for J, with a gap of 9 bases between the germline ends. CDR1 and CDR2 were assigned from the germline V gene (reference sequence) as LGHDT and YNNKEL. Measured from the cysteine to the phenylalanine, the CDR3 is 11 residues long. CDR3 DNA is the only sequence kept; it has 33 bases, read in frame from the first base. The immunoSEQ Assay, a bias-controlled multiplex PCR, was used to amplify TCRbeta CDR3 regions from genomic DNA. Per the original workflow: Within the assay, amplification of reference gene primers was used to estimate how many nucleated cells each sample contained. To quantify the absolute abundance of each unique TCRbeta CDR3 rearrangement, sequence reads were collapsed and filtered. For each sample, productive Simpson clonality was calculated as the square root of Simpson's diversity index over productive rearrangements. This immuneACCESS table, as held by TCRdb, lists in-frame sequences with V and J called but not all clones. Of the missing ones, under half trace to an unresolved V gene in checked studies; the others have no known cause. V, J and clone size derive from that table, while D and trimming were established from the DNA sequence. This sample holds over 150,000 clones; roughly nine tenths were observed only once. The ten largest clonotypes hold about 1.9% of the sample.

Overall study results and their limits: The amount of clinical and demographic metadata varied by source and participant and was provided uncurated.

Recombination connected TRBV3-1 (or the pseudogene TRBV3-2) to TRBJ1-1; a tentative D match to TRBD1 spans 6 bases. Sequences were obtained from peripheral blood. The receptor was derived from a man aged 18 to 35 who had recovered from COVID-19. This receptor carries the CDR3 CASRGGGEAFF. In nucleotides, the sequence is TGTGCCAGCAGAGGGGGGGGTGAAGCTTTCTTT.